This TCR beta chain was captured by sequencing in a study of blood T cell repertoires in COVID-19. Study information: Collection of acute and convalescent COVID-19 samples took place in the United States, Italy and Spain.

Authors' methods: It was from reference gene primer amplification that nucleated cell counts were estimated. Profiled with immunoSEQ multiplex PCR; TCRdb holds only in-frame clones, not every one. V and J calls and clone size are copied from that table; D and trimming were computed from the DNA. The sample has around 140,000 clones, roughly 87% seen once. This CDR3 has 19 amino acids. Per the germline V gene, CDR1 is MNHEY and CDR2 is SVGEGT. V lost 5 bases and J lost 0; bases outside the gene matches: 12. Sequenced sample: peripheral blood. V is TRBV6-2 or TRBV6-3 and J is TRBJ2-1; 11 bases are shared with TRBD2. The sequence derives from a woman aged 50 to 60 with acute or convalescent COVID-19. In nucleotides, the CDR3 is TGTGCCAGCAGTCCGATAGCGGGAGGGCCCTCATCCTCCTACAATGAGCAGTTCTTC. Translation: CASSPIAGGPSSSYNEQFF.